This T cell receptor beta chain was sequenced in a study of blood T cells in healthy people across ages. Note on this clonotype: What it binds is not known.

The CDR3 is made up of 13 amino acids. Germline loops: CDR1 SGHRS, CDR2 YFSETQ. V shed 4 bases and J shed 5 bases, with 13 bases lying between them. Notes on the study in general: Roughly linear age-related decline in beta diversity appeared, significant by age 40. Donors of long life had a larger count of naive CD4+ cells and greater diversity than aged donors.

Isolating PBMCs gave at least 6 million of these cells per sample. Through a sample-barcoded 5' primer and a J-beta primer mix, a second PCR was run for roughly 6 to 12 cycles. TCRdb re-called the 5' RACE reads with MiXCR, one entry per CDR3 protein. The data hold 910,000 or so distinct CDR3 sequences, with 45% to 60% observed a single time. This TCR was recovered from a woman in her sixties in good health. J is TRBJ2-7 and V is TRBV5-1; weak D call: TRBD1 (7 bases). Sequencing was performed on blood. The DNA for the CDR3 is TGCGCCAGCAGCCCGGGACAGCGGGACGAGCAGTACTTC. Translation gives CASSPGQRDEQYF.